The 25 T cell receptor beta chains reported below all come from one sample, sequenced in a study of blood T cells in healthy people across ages. It was with a sample-barcoded 5' primer and a J-beta primer mix that a second PCR of about 7 to 12 cycles was run. TCRdb fed the 5' RACE reads into MiXCR, producing one record per CDR3 protein. The sample has about 1.4 million distinct CDR3 sequences, roughly 64% seen once. The sequenced material came from blood. These receptors came from a man younger than 35 in good health.

The chain carries TRBV28 and TRBJ1-6, with a possible D match to TRBD1 (6 bases). Trimming removed 5 bases at V and 13 bases at J, with 24 bases between. The CDR3 is made up of 16 amino acids. Germline assignment: CDR1 MDHEN and CDR2 SYDVKM. CDR3 nucleotide sequence: TGTGCCAGCAGTGGGAACACAGGGTGGGTCATTTATCCCCTCCACTTT. Its translation: CASSGNTGWVIYPLHF.

CDR3: CSARDPMTGTYEQYF. For the CDR3, the DNA is TGCAGTGCTAGAGACCCTATGACAGGAACCTACGAGCAGTACTTC. The chain links TRBV20-1 to TRBJ2-4; weak D call: TRBD1 (6 bases). The end of the DNA fits TRBJ2-7 better, so the J call may be wrong. In germline, CDR1 is DFQATT, CDR2 SNEGSKA (reference sequence). This CDR3 spans 15 amino acids.

The rearrangement links TRBV29-1 to TRBJ2-2; D tentatively fits TRBD1 or TRBD2 (5 bases each). The V gene's germline CDR1 is SQVTM and CDR2 ANQGSEA. Trimming left V 3 bases short and J 4 bases short, with 12 bases between. CDR3 length: 14 amino acids. CDR3 in DNA: TGCAGCGTTGAGTGGGGGAGAGGCACCGGGGAGCTGTTTTTT. It is translated as CSVEWGRGTGELFF.

V gene TRBV25-1 combines with J gene TRBJ2-7; no clear D. The CDR3 spans 14 residues. Trimming stripped 2 bases from V and 4 bases from J, with 12 bases between. Germline assignment: CDR1 MGHDK and CDR2 SYGVNS. The CDR3, as DNA: TGTGCCAGCAGTGAAGGTAGATGGGGTTACGAGCAGTACTTC. Protein: CASSEGRWGYEQYF.

V gene TRBV4-3 combines with J gene TRBJ1-2; D perhaps matches TRBD1 (6 bases). The germline V gene has CDR1 LGHNA and CDR2 YSLEER. Trimming shortened V by 2 bases and J by 6 bases, and 13 bases separated the two germline ends. The CDR3 covers 14 residues. CDR3 in amino acids: CASSQLGAPNGYTF. CDR3 sequence (DNA): TGCGCCAGCAGCCAACTGGGGGCGCCTAATGGCTACACCTTC.

The CDR3 DNA follows: TGCAGCGTTGGGGACAGTGTAAATCAGCCCCAGCATTTT. Translation: CSVGDSVNQPQHF. The genes are TRBV29-1 and TRBJ1-5; 7 bases are shared with TRBD1. V lost 4 bases, J lost 4 bases, and 4 bases stayed unmatched. This CDR3 has 13 residues. Per the germline V gene, CDR1 is SQVTM and CDR2 is ANQGSEA. Combining the CDR3 with reference TRBV29-1 and TRBJ1-5 gives the whole variable domain SAVISQKPSRDICQRGTSLTIQCQVDSQVTMMFWYRQQPGQSLTLIATANQGSEATYESGFVIDKFPISRPNLTFSTLTVSNMSPEDSSIYLCSVGDSVNQPQHFGDGTRLSIL.

The V and J genes are TRBV5-1 and TRBJ2-1, with a weak D call TRBD2 (6 bases). This CDR3 is 15 amino acids long. Germline CDR1 and CDR2: SGHRS and YFSETQ. V shed 3 bases and J shed 4 bases, with 14 bases lying between them. In DNA, the CDR3 is TGCGCCAGCAGCTACGGGACGCGGGGTTACAATGAGCAGTTCTTC. The encoded protein is CASSYGTRGYNEQFF. The whole variable domain, filled in from reference TRBV5-1 and TRBJ2-1, reads KAGVTQTPRYLIKTRGQQVTLSCSPISGHRSVSWYQQTPGQGLQFLFEYFSETQRNKGNFPGRFSGRQFSNSRSEMNVSTLELGDSALYLCASSYGTRGYNEQFFGPGTRLTVL.

The chain recombines TRBV18 with TRBJ2-4; TRBD1 aligns across 11 bases. The last part of the DNA fits TRBJ2-7 better; the J call may be wrong. The CDR3 contains 17 residues. Looked up from germline, CDR1 is KGHSH and CDR2 is LQKENI. CDR3 DNA: TGTGCCAGCTCACGGGACTTCTCCGGGACAGGGGGCTACGAGCAGTACTTC. It encodes CASSRDFSGTGGYEQYF.

The sample holds a few counts of this clonotype. This chain uses TRBV11-2 with TRBJ2-1; 10 bases are a match to TRBD2. The length of the CDR3 is 15 residues. Per the germline V gene, CDR1 is SGHAT and CDR2 is FQNNGV. J gave up 4 bases and V 4 bases, and 4 bases lay outside the gene matches. The CDR3 spells CASSSIAGGYNEQFF. Written as DNA, the CDR3 is TGTGCCAGCAGCTCCATAGCGGGGGGATACAATGAGCAGTTCTTC.

This clonotype was detected only a few times. The V gene is TRBV13, the J gene TRBJ2-7; D is undetermined. Trimming took 1 base from V and 0 from J, leaving 7 bases between them. Germline V lookup: CDR1 PRHDT, CDR2 FYEKMQ (reference sequence). The CDR3 has 14 residues. CDR3 loop: CASSLDTGSYEQYF. Written as DNA, the CDR3 is TGTGCCAGCAGCTTAGATACGGGCTCCTACGAGCAGTACTTC.

V usage is TRBV4-3 and J usage is TRBJ1-1, with D uncertain. Germline loops: CDR1 LGHNA, CDR2 YSLEER. The CDR3 sequence is 14 residues long. V lost 0 bases and J lost 9, with 14 bases in between. CDR3 in amino acids: CASSQDTRVTKAFF. In DNA, the CDR3 is TGCGCCAGCAGCCAAGATACTAGGGTAACTAAAGCTTTCTTT.

CDR3 DNA sequence: TGTGCCACTTTTAGCGGGGTGAACACCGGGGAGCTGTTTTTT. This gives the protein CATFSGVNTGELFF. The V and J genes are TRBV10-3 and TRBJ2-2, with 8 positions matching TRBD2. The CDR3 totals 14 residues. V lost 10 bases, J lost 1 base, and 5 bases stayed unmatched. The germline CDR1 and CDR2 sequences are ENHRY and SYGVKD.

V is TRBV11-2 and J is TRBJ2-1; TRBD2 aligns across 13 bases. The CDR3 consists of 15 residues. CDR1 and CDR2 from the germline V gene are SGHAT and FQNNGV. The J segment lost 12 bases and the V segment lost 3 bases, leaving 8 bases of the junction unmatched. CDR3 sequence: CASSFTSGGEYGQFF. In nucleotides, the CDR3 is TGTGCCAGCAGCTTTACTAGCGGGGGGGAATATGGGCAGTTCTTC.

This clonotype was found a few times. This chain links TRBV10-3 with TRBJ2-6; 7 positions match TRBD1. The CDR3 contains 15 residues. Germline values: CDR1 ENHRY, CDR2 SYGVKD. Losses at the gene ends were 4 bases for V and 5 bases for J; bases not matched to a gene: 5. DNA of the CDR3: TGTGCCATCAGTGGGACAGGTCGGTGGGCCAACGTCCTGACTTTC. Translation gives CAISGTGRWANVLTF.

The sample holds a few counts of this clonotype. The chain has TRBV12-3 or TRBV12-4 and TRBJ2-1; either TRBD1 or TRBD2 may fit D (5 bases each). The CDR3 loop spans 14 amino acids. V gave up 3 bases and J gave up 8 bases, with 14 bases separating them. The CDR3 coding sequence is TGTGCCAGCAGTTTGAGGGGTGGGTACGATGAGCAGTTCTTC. Amino acids: CASSLRGGYDEQFF.

This clonotype was found a few times. The chain recombines TRBV6-5 with TRBJ1-6; no clear D gene. CDR3 length: 15 residues. Germline lookup yields CDR1 MNHEY and CDR2 SVGAGI. V lost 2 bases to trimming and J lost 8 bases, with 13 bases between them. In DNA, the CDR3 is TGTGCCAGCAGTTACACGGGGAGCTACGATTCACCCCTCCACTTT. The encoded protein is CASSYTGSYDSPLHF.

This chain links TRBV7-2 with TRBJ2-1, with TRBD1 as a possible D gene (5 bases). The V gene's germline CDR1 is SGHTA and CDR2 FQGNSA. The V gene lost 4 bases and the J gene lost 8 bases, with 18 bases spanning the gap. The CDR3 is made up of 15 amino acids. Here the CDR3 reads CASSSSDIPDDEQFF. The DNA of the CDR3 is TGTGCCAGCAGCTCCTCGGACATCCCCGACGATGAGCAGTTCTTC.

The rearrangement joins TRBV2 to TRBJ2-1; TRBD2 aligns across 12 bases. Losses at the gene ends were 2 bases for V and 10 bases for J; bases not matched to a gene: 6. This CDR3 contains 15 residues. Germline V gene data show CDR1 as SNHLY and CDR2 as FYNNEI. CDR3 amino acids: CASSEILAGGREQFF. DNA for the CDR3: TGTGCCAGCAGTGAAATTCTAGCGGGAGGGCGGGAGCAGTTCTTC.

This clonotype was counted between two and nine times. The chain couples TRBV5-6 to TRBJ2-1; D is perhaps TRBD1 or TRBD2 (5 bases each). The CDR3 totals 12 residues. Germline V gives CDR1 SGHDT, CDR2 YYEEEE. V was clipped by 4 bases and J by 9 bases, with 11 bases between them. The CDR3 DNA sequence: TGTGCCAGCAGCCCTTATGGGGGTGAGCAGTTCTTC. This gives the protein CASSPYGGEQFF.

The chain joins TRBV7-2 to TRBJ2-3; D gene uncertain. CDR3 size: 17 residues. CDR1 is SGHTA and CDR2 is FQGNSA in the germline V gene. Trimming pared 1 base from V and 2 bases from J, leaving 16 bases between. The CDR3 bases are TGTGCCAGCAGCTTAGGGGTTATCGGTCAACCCACAGATACGCAGTATTTT. Translation: CASSLGVIGQPTDTQYF.

This chain joins TRBV10-3 and TRBJ2-4; D is perhaps TRBD2 (6 bases). V was clipped by 0 bases and J by 13 bases, with 13 bases between them. The germline V gene encodes CDR1 ENHRY and CDR2 SYGVKD. This CDR3 is 13 amino acids long. The CDR3 coding sequence is TGTGCCATCAGTGAGTCGGGGACTGACGGGCAGTACTTC. This gives the protein CAISESGTDGQYF.

The rearrangement joins TRBV20-1 to TRBJ2-5; D perhaps matches TRBD1 (6 bases). V was clipped by 6 bases and J by 2 bases, with 16 bases between them. CDR1 is DFQATT, CDR2 SNEGSKA, per germline (reference sequence). This CDR3 has 14 amino acids. In nucleotides, the CDR3 is TGCAGTGCAAAATATAGGACAGCACAAGAGACCCAGTACTTC. Translation gives CSAKYRTAQETQYF.

This clonotype was detected only a few times. The rearrangement joins TRBV14 to TRBJ2-7; D might be TRBD2 (5 bases). Germline assignment: CDR1 SGHDN and CDR2 FVKESK. There are 15 residues in the CDR3. V lost 4 bases, J lost 5 bases, and 18 bases lay in between. The CDR3 bases are TGTGCCAGCAGCCGTAATACCGGGAACAAGAACGAGCAGTACTTC. The encoded protein is CASSRNTGNKNEQYF.

This clonotype was seen a handful of times. This sequence joins TRBV6-6 and TRBJ2-7, with D possibly being TRBD2 (5 bases). Trimming took off 3 bases at V and 4 bases at J, with 13 bases between the two ends. Germline CDR1 and CDR2: MNHNY and SVGAGI (reference sequence). This CDR3 contains 14 residues. CDR3 region: CASSYRQDWYEQYF. In nucleotides, the CDR3 is TGTGCCAGCAGTTATCGCCAGGACTGGTACGAGCAGTACTTC.

This chain joins TRBV29-1 and TRBJ2-1; 9 nucleotides agree with TRBD1. From germline, CDR1 is SQVTM and CDR2 ANQGSEA. The CDR3 is 13 amino acids. J lost 7 bases, V lost 6 bases, and 7 bases had no gene match. The CDR3 bases are TGCAGCGTGACGGGACAGGGTAATAATGAGCAGTTCTTC. Its protein is CSVTGQGNNEQFF.